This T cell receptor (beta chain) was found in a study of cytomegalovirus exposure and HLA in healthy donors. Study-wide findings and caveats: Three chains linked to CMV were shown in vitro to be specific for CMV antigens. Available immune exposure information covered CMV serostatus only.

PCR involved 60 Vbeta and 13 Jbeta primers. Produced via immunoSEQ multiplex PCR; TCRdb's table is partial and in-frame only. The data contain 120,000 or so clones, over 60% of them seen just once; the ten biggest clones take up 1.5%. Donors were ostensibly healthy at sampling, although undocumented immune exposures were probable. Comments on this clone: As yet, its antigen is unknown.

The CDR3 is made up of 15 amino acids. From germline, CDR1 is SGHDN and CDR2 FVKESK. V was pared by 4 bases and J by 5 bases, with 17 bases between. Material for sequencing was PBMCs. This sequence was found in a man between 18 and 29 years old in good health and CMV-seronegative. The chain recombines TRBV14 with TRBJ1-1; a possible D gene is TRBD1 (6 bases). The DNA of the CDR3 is TGTGCCAGCAGCCCTAAGATGGGGGGGGCGACTGAAGCTTTCTTT. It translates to CASSPKMGGATEAFF.